Listed below are T cell receptor beta chains from one sample, sequenced in a study of PD-L1 blockade in urothelial cancer. The method was immunoSEQ multiplex PCR; TCRdb's version includes in-frame clones alone and lacks a portion of them. The sample includes about 43,000 clones, more than 70% seen only once; the top ten take around 4.2%. Here the sequenced sample was PBMCs, taken around atezolizumab (anti-PD-L1) treatment. The receptors originated from an elderly man with urothelial cancer. CDR3s include the opening cysteine and the closing phenylalanine or tryptophan. Fields, in order: clone size, D gene, V gene, J gene, CDR3 DNA, CDR3 protein. A D gene is named only where the DNA matches it firmly. Some rows mark clone size as missing; the rest say once, few, many or name a class of expanded clone.

>-|TRBD2|TRBV5-1|TRBJ2-1
TGCGCCAGCAGCCAAGGGACTAGCGGTAATGAGCAGTTCTTC
CASSQGTSGNEQFF
>-|TRBD1|TRBV6-1|TRBJ1-1
TGTGCCAGCAGTGAGGGACAGGAAAACACTGAAGCTTTCTTT
CASSEGQENTEAFF
>-|-|TRBV6-5|TRBJ1-4
TGTGCCAGCAGTCGGAGGGGGGGCGAGGAAAAACTGTTTTTT
CASSRRGGEEKLFF
>-|TRBD2|TRBV28|TRBJ2-5
TGTGCCAGCAGACCAGGGACTAGCGGGAATTGGGCCGGGGAGACCCAGTACTTC
CASRPGTSGNWAGETQYF
>-|TRBD1|TRBV14|TRBJ1-5
TGTGCCAGCAGCCCCGGTTTTTCAGGGGGCGCGGAGCAGCCCCAGCATTTT
CASSPGFSGGAEQPQHF
>once|-|TRBV6-5|TRBJ2-5
TGTGCCAGCAGTTATAACAGGGTGGGGGAGACCCAGTACTTC
CASSYNRVGETQYF
>-|-|TRBV28|TRBJ1-2
TGTGCCAGCAGCCGATTACGGGGAGGGGAGGATCGAGGCTACACCTTC
CASSRLRGGEDRGYTF
>-|-|TRBV19|TRBJ1-5
TGTGCCAGTAGTATTGTGCGGCGCGGCAATCAGCCCCAGCATTTT
CASSIVRRGNQPQHF
>-|-|TRBV2|TRBJ2-3
TGTGCCAGCAGTGATCAGGGGTATAGCACAGATACGCAGTATTTT
CASSDQGYSTDTQYF
>-|TRBD2|TRBV19|TRBJ2-3
TGTGCCAGTGGGACTAGCGGGAGGGGAGATACGCAGTATTTT
CASGTSGRGDTQYF
>-|-|TRBV10-1|TRBJ2-3
TGCGCCAGCAGTGCAGGGACAGATACGCAGTATTTT
CASSAGTDTQYF
>-|TRBD2|TRBV5-1|TRBJ2-2
TGCGCCAGCAGCTTGGGGCCTAGCGGGGACACCGGGGAGCTGTTTTTT
CASSLGPSGDTGELFF
>-|TRBD1|TRBV28|TRBJ1-2
TGTGCCAGCAGTCCCGGGACAGGGAGTTATGGCTACACCTTC
CASSPGTGSYGYTF
>-|TRBD2|TRBV14|TRBJ2-1
TGTGCCAGCAGCCAAGGCGGCGGGAGAGCCCGTGGAAATGAGCAGTTCTTC
CASSQGGGRARGNEQFF
>-|-|TRBV9|TRBJ1-5
TGTGCCAGCAGCCGAGGGGGTAACGGCAATCAGCCCCAGCATTTT
CASSRGGNGNQPQHF
>-|-|TRBV12-5|TRBJ2-1
TGTGCTAGTGGTTTGGTACTAGGCGGGGTATACAATGAGCAGTTCTTC
CASGLVLGGVYNEQFF
>-|TRBD1|TRBV2|TRBJ1-1
TGTGCCAGCAGGGCTACAGGGGAGACTGAAGCTTTCTTT
CASRATGETEAFF
>-|TRBD1|TRBV28|TRBJ2-7
TGTGCCAGCAGACTGACAGGGATGAGGTACGAGCAGTACTTC
CASRLTGMRYEQYF
>-|TRBD1|TRBV5-1|TRBJ1-2
TGCGCCAGCAGCCCGACAGGGGGCCTTGGCTACACCTTC
CASSPTGGLGYTF
>few|-|TRBV28|TRBJ1-1
TGTGCCAGCAGTTTAGGCTCGAACACTGAAGCTTTCTTT
CASSLGSNTEAFF
>-|TRBD2|TRBV6-5|TRBJ2-5
TGTGCCAGCAGTTACTCCCGGGGAGGGAGTTTGGAGACCCAGTACTTC
CASSYSRGGSLETQYF
>-|-|TRBV5-1|TRBJ2-7
TGCGCCAGCAGCTTGGCCTCCGGACTCGCCTACGAGCAGTACTTC
CASSLASGLAYEQYF
>-|-|TRBV30|TRBJ2-7
TGTGCCTGGAGTCTAGCATCCTACGAGCAGTACTTC
CAWSLASYEQYF
>-|-|TRBV7-9|TRBJ1-2
TGTGCCAGCAGCTTAACAGGGACGGACTATGGCTACACCTTC
CASSLTGTDYGYTF
>-|-|TRBV19|TRBJ1-5
TGTGCCAGTAGTCCCACACGACAGGGCAATCAGCCCCAGCATTTT
CASSPTRQGNQPQHF
>-|-|TRBV18|TRBJ2-5
TGTGCCAGCTCTCCCAGGACAGAATCGGCGGAGACCCAGTACTTC
CASSPRTESAETQYF